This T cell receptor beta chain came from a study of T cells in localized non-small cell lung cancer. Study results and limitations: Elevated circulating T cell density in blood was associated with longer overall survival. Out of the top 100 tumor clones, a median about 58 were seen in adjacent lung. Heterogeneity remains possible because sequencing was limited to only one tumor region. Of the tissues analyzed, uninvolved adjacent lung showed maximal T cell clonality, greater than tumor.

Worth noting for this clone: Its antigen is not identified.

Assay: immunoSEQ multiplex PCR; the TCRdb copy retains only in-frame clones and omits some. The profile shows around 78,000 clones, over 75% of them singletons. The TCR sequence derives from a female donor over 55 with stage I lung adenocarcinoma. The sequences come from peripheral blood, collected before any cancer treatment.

The CDR3 DNA follows: TGTGCCACCAGGGGACAGTACGAGCAGTACTTC. The encoded protein is CATRGQYEQYF. This chain joins TRBV6-1 and TRBJ2-7, with 7 bases that match TRBD1. From germline, CDR1 is MNHNS and CDR2 SASEGT. The J segment lost 4 bases and the V segment lost 10 bases, leaving 4 bases of the junction unmatched. The CDR3 consists of 11 residues.